Below are 3 T cell receptor beta chains sequenced from a single sample in a study of shared clonotypes between healthy human individuals. The protocol was immunoSEQ multiplex PCR, while the TCRdb copy is restricted to in-frame clones and leaves out a portion. The data hold about 680,000 clones, with less than 85% observed a single time. The specimen was memory CD4+ T cells sorted from blood. Described subset: CD45RA-negative fraction. The receptor set was obtained from a woman aged 30 to 39 in good health.

The chain links TRBV5-8 to TRBJ1-1, with TRBD1 matching 7 bases. Germline V lookup: CDR1 SGHTS, CDR2 YDEGEE. Trimming took 6 bases from V and 4 from J; bases not matched to a gene: 12. This CDR3 is built from 15 residues. Here the CDR3 reads CASNNRDSRITEAFF. In nucleotides, the CDR3 is TGTGCCAGCAACAACCGGGACAGCAGGATCACTGAAGCTTTCTTT.

The rearrangement uses TRBV19 and TRBJ1-2; D might be TRBD1 (5 bases). V lost 4 bases, J lost 5 bases, and 14 bases lay in between. CDR1 LNHDA and CDR2 SQIVND come from the germline V gene (reference sequence). The CDR3 is made up of 14 amino acids. CDR3 residues: CASSKAGKGYGYTF. CDR3 nucleotides: TGTGCCAGTAGTAAGGCAGGGAAAGGGTATGGCTACACCTTC.

The V call is TRBV4-1, the J call TRBJ2-1; no clear D gene. This CDR3 comprises 19 residues. The V end was cut by 0 bases, the J end by 2 bases, with 20 bases between. The germline gives CDR1 MGHRA, CDR2 YSYEKL. CDR3 protein: CASSQEPTIRAQPYNEQFF. CDR3 sequence (DNA): TGCGCCAGCAGCCAAGAACCGACCATTAGGGCGCAACCCTACAATGAGCAGTTCTTC.